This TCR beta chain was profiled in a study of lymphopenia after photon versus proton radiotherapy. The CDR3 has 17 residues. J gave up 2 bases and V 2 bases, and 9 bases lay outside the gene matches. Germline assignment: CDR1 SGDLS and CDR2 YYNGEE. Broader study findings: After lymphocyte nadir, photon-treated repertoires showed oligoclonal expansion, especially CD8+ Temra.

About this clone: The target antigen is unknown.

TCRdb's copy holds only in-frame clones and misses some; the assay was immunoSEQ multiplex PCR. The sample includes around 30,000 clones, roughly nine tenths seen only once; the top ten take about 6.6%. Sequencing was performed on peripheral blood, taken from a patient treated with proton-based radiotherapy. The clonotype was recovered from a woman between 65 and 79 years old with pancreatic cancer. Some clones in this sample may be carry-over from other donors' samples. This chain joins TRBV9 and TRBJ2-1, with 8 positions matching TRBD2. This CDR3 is CASSVQAGVGTYNEQFF. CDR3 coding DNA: TGTGCCAGCAGCGTCCAAGCGGGAGTGGGGACCTACAATGAGCAGTTCTTC.